One and the same sample provided the 11 T cell receptor beta chains below, sequenced in a study of T-cell memory formation after mild COVID-19. Via MiXCR, TCRdb re-called the 5' RACE reads, giving one row per CDR3 protein. The sample lists under 550,000 distinct CDR3 sequences, roughly 18% occurring once. Specimen: PBMCs or a T cell subset sorted from them (not recorded which). These receptors all come from a man between 18 and 29 years old who had mild COVID-19 (a few samples of this study predate the infection). Cell type and time point are not known.

This clonotype was seen only a few times. The chain joins TRBV7-6 to TRBJ2-5, with 7 nucleotides matching TRBD1. V lost 1 base, J lost 4 bases, and 6 bases stayed unmatched. Germline V gene sequence: CDR1 SGHVS, CDR2 FNYEAQ. The CDR3 spans 15 residues. CDR3 bases: TGTGCCAGCAGCTTAGGTTTAGGGGGCAGAGAGACCCAGTACTTC. Translated: CASSLGLGGRETQYF.

Only a few counts were recorded for this clonotype. The chain uses TRBV7-8 and TRBJ1-4; no reliable D call. This CDR3 spans 14 amino acids. V was trimmed by 1 base and J by 7 bases, leaving 10 bases between them. Germline V gene lookup returns CDR1 SGHVS and CDR2 FQNEAQ. CDR3 bases: TGTGCCAGCAGCTTAGGATACGGGTCTGAAAAACTGTTTTTT. Its translation is CASSLGYGSEKLFF.

In this sample, this clonotype turned up a few times. J is TRBJ2-3 and V is TRBV5-1; no clear D gene. The CDR3 has 15 residues. With 1 base removed from V and 4 bases from J, the gap between germline ends came to 13 bases. Germline-derived CDR1 and CDR2 are SGHRS and YFSETQ. Here the CDR3 DNA reads TGCGCCAGCAGCTTGCTTGGAATCATGGCAGATACGCAGTATTTT. Translating gives CASSLLGIMADTQYF.

This clonotype has a handful of counts. The V gene is TRBV6-5, the J gene TRBJ1-1; D gene unclear. CDR1 and CDR2 (germline): MNHEY, SVGAGI. This CDR3 region has 14 residues. V was pared by 0 bases and J by 2 bases, with 7 bases between. The CDR3 bases are TGTGCCAGCAGTTACTCGCAACCTAACACTGAAGCTTTCTTT. Translating gives CASSYSQPNTEAFF.

This clonotype was counted only a few times. This chain joins TRBV4-3 and TRBJ1-3; no clear D gene. V was trimmed by 0 bases and J by 2 bases, leaving 8 bases between them. CDR3 length: 15 residues. From germline, CDR1 is LGHNA and CDR2 YSLEER. The CDR3 reads CASSQDGVAGNTIYF. The DNA for the CDR3 is TGCGCCAGCAGCCAAGACGGGGTAGCTGGAAACACCATATATTTT.

This clonotype was found a few times. V usage is TRBV7-2 and J usage is TRBJ2-1; TRBD1 might be the D (5 bases). Germline loops: CDR1 SGHTA, CDR2 FQGNSA. This CDR3 contains 17 residues. V lost 5 bases, J lost 2 bases, and 19 bases lay in between. The CDR3 region is CASSQVTGGFTYNEQFF. CDR3 DNA sequence: TGTGCCAGCAGCCAGGTAACAGGCGGCTTTACCTACAATGAGCAGTTCTTC. Full variable domain (outside the CDR3, taken from reference TRBV7-2 and TRBJ2-1): GAGVSQSPSNKVTEKGKDVELRCDPISGHTALYWYRQSLGQGLEFLIYFQGNSAPDKSGLPSDRFSAERTGGSVSTLTIQRTQQEDSAVYLCASSQVTGGFTYNEQFFGPGTRLTVL.

The gene calls are TRBV30 and TRBJ2-3; a weak D match, TRBD2 (6 bases). Trimming pared 0 bases from V and 4 bases from J, leaving 14 bases between. The CDR3 spans 15 residues. Germline V gives CDR1 GTSNPN, CDR2 SVGIG (reference sequence). The CDR3 loop is CAWSVRQGGADTQYF. The DNA for the CDR3 is TGTGCCTGGAGTGTAAGGCAGGGCGGGGCAGATACGCAGTATTTT.

V and J are TRBV12-5 and TRBJ1-2; D not resolved. Germline V lookup: CDR1 LGHNT, CDR2 FRNRAP. CDR3 length: 12 residues. The V end was cut by 3 bases, the J end by 8 bases, with 10 bases between. CDR3 sequence (DNA): TGTGCTAGTGGTTTCGAACGGGCCGGCTACACCTTC. Translating gives CASGFERAGYTF.

The CDR3 nucleotides read TGTGCCAGCAGCTTACTCGTCACCCTCCACTTT. Residues: CASSLLVTLHF. The chain joins TRBV7-2 to TRBJ1-6, with D unclear. Trimming took 2 bases from V and 14 from J, leaving 7 bases between them. Per germline, CDR1 SGHTA and CDR2 FQGNSA. The CDR3 consists of 11 residues. The full variable domain, its missing parts supplied by reference TRBV7-2 and TRBJ1-6, is GAGVSQSPSNKVTEKGKDVELRCDPISGHTALYWYRQSLGQGLEFLIYFQGNSAPDKSGLPSDRFSAERTGGSVSTLTIQRTQQEDSAVYLCASSLLVTLHFGNGTRLTVT.

J is TRBJ1-2 and V is TRBV12-3 or TRBV12-4; D is unclear. The CDR3 runs to 16 residues. With 3 bases removed from V and 3 bases from J, the gap between germline ends came to 17 bases. CDR3 in DNA: TGTGCCAGCAGTTTGGGAGGAGGGCAGTGGGACTATGGCTACACCTTC. Translating gives CASSLGGGQWDYGYTF.

In its sample, this clonotype was seen a few times. The V gene is TRBV20-1, the J gene TRBJ2-7, with a possible D match to TRBD1 (6 bases). This CDR3 spans 14 amino acids. Germline V lookup: CDR1 DFQATT, CDR2 SNEGSKA (reference sequence). The ends were cut back, 2 bases at V and 3 bases at J, with 14 bases in the middle. CDR3 DNA: TGCAGTGCTAGATTTAACAGGGCGGGCTACGAGCAGTACTTC. Translation: CSARFNRAGYEQYF.